A single T cell receptor beta chain is shown here with its context. Antigen specificity is unknown. V was clipped by 0 bases and J by 7 bases; unmatched bases: 4. CDR3 length: 14 residues. From germline, CDR1 is SGHDT and CDR2 YYEEEE. The sample originates from a study of T cell responses to AZD1222 COVID-19 vaccine. Across the study: It was second doses at about 4 or about 12 weeks that were pooled. Study conclusions and caveats: At 160-218 and 743-854, vaccine-associated CD4 TCRs were dominant, and they spanned spike.

Measured with immunoSEQ multiplex PCR; TCRdb has only the in-frame clones, and not every one. Altogether about 130,000 clones are present, about 89% being singletons, with the ten largest covering roughly 6.3%. The receptor was derived from an adult in good health. The sequenced sample was peripheral blood, obtained on day 0 of AZD1222 vaccination. The V call is TRBV5-6, the J call TRBJ2-1; 7 nucleotides match TRBD2. The DNA for the CDR3 is TGTGCCAGCAGCTTGGGACTAGCTACAAATGAGCAGTTCTTC. Translation: CASSLGLATNEQFF.